This TCR beta chain was identified in a study of CD8+CD57+ T cells in acquired aplastic anemia. Looked up from germline, CDR1 is MNHNS and CDR2 is SASEGT. With V trimmed by 5 bases and J by 5 bases, 7 bases remained unmatched. The CDR3 runs 16 residues. This clonotype was counted only a few times. For sequencing, patients were chosen who had shown expansion of CD8+CD57+ cells by flow cytometry. For CDR3 and TCR beta VDJ profiling, genomic DNA was the template used. TCRdb re-derived calls from the reads in MiXCR, one entry per CDR3 protein. The sample shows some 180,000 distinct CDR3 sequences, about 50% of them seen only once.

The chain recombines TRBV6-1 with TRBJ2-1; TRBD1 agrees at 12 bases. The sequence derives from a human donor with aplastic anemia. The sequenced sample consisted of sorted CD4+, CD8+, or CD8+CD57+ T cells (not recorded which) from PBMCs. CDR3 bases: TGTGCCAGCAGTCGTGGGGGGACAGGGGGCCACAATGAGCAGTTCTTC. It codes for CASSRGGTGGHNEQFF.